This TCR beta chain was found in a study of T cell responses to AZD1222 COVID-19 vaccine (dated by TCRdb to the early 2020s). Some background on the complete study: A total of about 230 trial participants underwent TCR sequencing, of whom 207 received two doses of AZD1222 and some 25 received two doses of the MenACWY control vaccine. Enrollment into the trials was organized by age into subgroups of 18-55, 56-69 and 70-plus years, and those subgroups contained approximately 150, 30 and 60 TCR-sequenced participants, respectively.

Via the germline V gene, CDR1 is MNHNS and CDR2 SASEGT. Including cysteine and phenylalanine, the CDR3 has 15 amino acids. Left in the record is the CDR3 DNA by itself, 45 bases read in frame from the first base. V and J are truncated by 1 base and 0 bases respectively, leaving an intervening sequence of 9 bases. The CDR3 regions of human TCRbeta chains were subjected to immunosequencing. The authors processed their data as follows. TCRs in the repertoires were compared against a reference library of SARS-CoV-2-specific TCRs that had been generated with the MIRA antigen-specificity platform. Breadth was defined as the fraction of unique TCRs that were SARS-CoV-2-associated. Depth was defined as the fraction of total T cells that were SARS-CoV-2-associated. Using the MIRA data, every spike-specific TCR was mapped to the spike region that the TCR reacted to and assigned to either a CD4 or a CD8 class. Log10-transformed breadth and depth values were compared by one-way ANOVA with Sidak's multiple comparisons tests. Drawn from immuneACCESS, this table holds only the in-frame rearrangements with V and J called that TCRdb kept. Clones are partly lost; checked studies trace under half to an unresolved V gene and leave the rest unexplained. V and J calls and clone size are given by that table; D and trimming were obtained from the DNA. The sample table shows approximately 170,000 clones, and around 90% are seen once. Jointly, the top ten make up 0.9% to 1.2% of the sample.

Broad study findings and their caveats: A significant rise in spike-specific TCR breadth and depth was observed after two AZD1222 doses relative to day 0 and relative to MenACWY recipients. Participants were mostly white British, with more females than males. The authors suggested clonal diversity may have been underestimated. Reportedly, close to half of the unique spike-specific TCRs recognized epitopes lying outside the regions that are mutated in the B.1.351 and B.1.1.7 variants. CD4 TCRs associated with the vaccine covered the entire spike protein, and the dominant responses were in regions 160-218 and 743-854. Conclusions about previously exposed vaccinees were limited because only a handful of AZD1222 recipients were SARS-CoV-2 seropositive at baseline. Because no day 14 peak-response samples were available, repertoires were characterized only after the peak T cell response. The 56-69-year group was small, and its depth increase did not reach significance, likely because of low power.

The sample's time point, from its label and the paper: about 28 days (+/-7) after the second vaccine dose. AZD1222 recipients given second doses at about 4 weeks or at about 12 weeks were pooled, since spike-specific TCR depth and breadth were not found to differ between the two schedules. Vaccinee samples came from UK trials COV001 and COV002, including a single-blind randomized controlled phase 2/3 trial of AZD1222 (ChAdOx1 nCoV-19) in healthy adults. Trial participant PBMC samples were collected at day 0 and day 28 after the second dose for TCRbeta chain sequencing. This clone appeared once. This clone's antigen is unknown. Base-call qualities are not available, and no considerably larger clone is one nucleotide away.

This chain is built from TRBV6-1 and TRBJ1-2, with no confident D gene call. Sample: peripheral blood, taken 28 days after the second AZD1222 dose. This clonotype was obtained from an adult who received the AZD1222 COVID-19 vaccine. The CDR3 amino acid sequence is: CASSEGANTNYGYTF. Read as DNA, the sequence is TGTGCCAGCAGTGAAGGAGCTAATACTAACTATGGCTACACCTTC.